Below, 24 T cell receptor beta chains from the same sample are listed, as sequenced in a study of Ad26.COV2.S vaccination and SARS-CoV-2 variants. The repertoire was sequenced with immunoSEQ multiplex PCR; TCRdb's copy has only in-frame clones and lacks some. The sample has roughly 420,000 clones; around nine tenths are singletons. The treatment denotes: some 20 received Ad26.COV2.S at low or high dose, single or two shots; roughly five received placebo; per-sample allocation not given. Sampling happened 63 days after the first vaccine or placebo injection. The material was peripheral blood, obtained in a trial of Ad26.COV2.S vaccine versus placebo. The receptors derive from a person aged 18 to 65 who received the Ad26.COV2.S COVID-19 vaccine or a placebo.

Regarding this clone: This CDR3 is also generated by other DNA sequences in the sample. The chain joins TRBV19 to TRBJ2-2; D not certain. With 1 base removed from V and 2 bases from J, the gap between germline ends came to 5 bases. Germline V gene data show CDR1 as LNHDA and CDR2 as SQIVND (reference sequence). The CDR3 consists of 14 residues. This CDR3 reads CASSIGRNTGELFF. CDR3 sequence (DNA): TGTGCCAGTAGTATAGGCAGAAACACCGGGGAGCTGTTTTTT.

The V call is TRBV7-2, the J call TRBJ2-7; 12 bases agree with TRBD1. Trimming took 4 bases from V and 7 from J; bases not matched to a gene: 8. Germline values: CDR1 SGHTA, CDR2 FQGNSA. CDR3 length equals 15 residues. CDR3 amino acids: CASSSFGTGGREQYF. DNA of the CDR3: TGTGCCAGCAGCTCCTTCGGGACAGGGGGCCGTGAGCAGTACTTC.

This chain uses TRBV12-5 with TRBJ2-2, with TRBD2 as a possible D gene (6 bases). In germline, CDR1 is LGHNT, CDR2 FRNRAP. V dropped 2 bases and J dropped 1 base, with 11 bases sitting between them. The CDR3 consists of 16 residues. As DNA, the CDR3 is TGTGCTAGTGGTTTGAGTGAGGGAGGGAACACCGGGGAGCTGTTTTTT. Its protein is CASGLSEGGNTGELFF. The full variable domain, with the rest looked up from reference TRBV12-5 and TRBJ2-2, is DARVTQTPRHKVTEMGQEVTMRCQPILGHNTVFWYRQTMMQGLELLAYFRNRAPLDDSGMPKDRFSAEMPDATLATLKIQPSEPRDSAVYFCASGLSEGGNTGELFFGEGSRLTVL.

This clone came up once. The genes are TRBV10-2 and TRBJ2-1; no reliable D call. The CDR3 extends over 16 amino acids. Germline CDR1 is WSHSY and CDR2 is SAAADI. The V gene lost 4 bases and the J gene lost 8 bases, with 21 bases spanning the gap. CDR3 sequence (DNA): TGCGCCAGCAGTGCGGGCGAAACAGTAAGTGGCGATGAGCAGTTCTTC. This sequence encodes CASSAGETVSGDEQFF.

The chain links TRBV11-2 to TRBJ1-2; TRBD1 is a possible D gene (5 bases). Germline V gives CDR1 SGHAT, CDR2 FQNNGV. This CDR3 has 13 residues. The germline V and J ends were trimmed by 1 base and 8 bases, with 11 bases remaining between them. CDR3 in DNA: TGTGCCAGCAGCTTAGCTGCCCAGGGAGGCTACACCTTC. This sequence encodes CASSLAAQGGYTF.

There are a few counts of this clone. The J gene is TRBJ2-1, the V gene TRBV10-3; either TRBD1 or TRBD2 may supply D (5 bases each). The V end was cut by 7 bases, the J end by 0 bases, with 10 bases between. Germline V gives CDR1 ENHRY, CDR2 SYGVKD. The length of the CDR3 is 14 residues. CDR3 sequence: CAITSGGSYNEQFF. CDR3 bases: TGTGCCATCACCTCTGGGGGCTCCTACAATGAGCAGTTCTTC.

The CDR3 sequence: CASSLPVRGGYTF. CDR3 nucleotides: TGTGCCAGCAGCTTACCTGTCAGGGGTGGCTACACCTTC. V usage is TRBV5-6 and J usage is TRBJ1-2, with D possibly being TRBD1 (6 bases). Germline lookup yields CDR1 SGHDT and CDR2 YYEEEE. V shed 2 bases and J shed 7 bases, with 12 bases lying between them. This CDR3 has 13 amino acids.

The chain carries TRBV9 and TRBJ1-2, with a weak D call TRBD1 (6 bases). The CDR3 consists of 14 residues. Germline values: CDR1 SGDLS, CDR2 YYNGEE. V was trimmed by 4 bases and J by 3 bases, leaving 13 bases between them. CDR3 region: CASSPGERDYGYTF. CDR3 sequence (DNA): TGTGCCAGCAGCCCAGGGGAGAGAGACTATGGCTACACCTTC.

In nucleotides, the CDR3 is TGCGCCAGCAGGGACAACAGGGTAGAGAACTATGGCTACACCTTC. Amino acid sequence: CASRDNRVENYGYTF. This sequence joins TRBV5-1 and TRBJ1-2; possible D gene TRBD1, 6 bases. The V and J ends lost 5 bases and 2 bases respectively, with 16 bases between them. The CDR3 contains 15 residues. Germline V lookup: CDR1 SGHRS, CDR2 YFSETQ.

The chain recombines TRBV9 with TRBJ2-5, with 9 bases matching TRBD2. The J segment lost 4 bases and the V segment lost 0 bases, leaving 4 bases of the junction unmatched. CDR3 size: 15 residues. Germline V gene sequence: CDR1 SGDLS, CDR2 YYNGEE. The CDR3 is CASSVGISGGETQYF. Written as DNA, the CDR3 is TGTGCCAGCAGCGTAGGTATTAGCGGGGGAGAGACCCAGTACTTC.

The chain has TRBV12-3 or TRBV12-4 and TRBJ2-5; TRBD2 aligns across 8 bases. With V trimmed by 7 bases and J by 4 bases, 5 bases remained unmatched. CDR3 size: 13 residues. This chain's CDR3 is CASTGGGRETQYF. The CDR3 bases are TGTGCCAGCACCGGGGGGGGCCGAGAGACCCAGTACTTC.

The chain carries TRBV6-2 or TRBV6-3 and TRBJ2-5; D gene ambiguous. The CDR3 contains 15 residues. V was pared by 2 bases and J by 0 bases, with 10 bases between. Germline-derived CDR1 and CDR2 are MNHEY and SVGEGT. The CDR3 DNA reads as TGTGCCAGCAGTTACGACCACCCGTACCAAGAGACCCAGTACTTC. This sequence encodes CASSYDHPYQETQYF.

The chain employs TRBV19 and TRBJ2-1; 7 nucleotides match TRBD1. The CDR3 loop spans 14 amino acids. Trimming took 3 bases from V and 4 from J; bases not matched to a gene: 3. CDR1 is LNHDA and CDR2 is SQIVND in the germline V gene (reference sequence). The CDR3 nucleotides are TGTGCCAGTAGTATCAAACAGGGGTACAATGAGCAGTTCTTC. This translates into CASSIKQGYNEQFF.

The chain recombines TRBV19 with TRBJ1-6; TRBD1 matches 7 bases. Germline loops: CDR1 LNHDA, CDR2 SQIVND (reference sequence). The V and J ends lost 4 bases and 13 bases, in that order; junction bases with no gene match: 10. CDR3 length: 14 amino acids. The CDR3 nucleotides are TGTGCCAGTAGTACCGGGACAGCCCTGGGGCCCCTCCACTTT. The encoded protein is CASSTGTALGPLHF.

This chain joins TRBV5-1 and TRBJ1-1; D is perhaps TRBD1 (6 bases). The V gene's germline CDR1 is SGHRS and CDR2 YFSETQ. The CDR3 runs to 12 residues. Deletions cut 5 bases from V and 8 bases from J, with 13 bases between. CDR3 coding DNA: TGCGCCAGCAGTGGGGGGCTGAGGGAAGCTTTCTTT. This encodes CASSGGLREAFF.

The chain recombines TRBV5-1 with TRBJ2-2; no definite D call. Germline assignment: CDR1 SGHRS and CDR2 YFSETQ. Trimming took off 1 base at V and 7 bases at J, with 14 bases between the two ends. The CDR3 has 15 residues. CDR3: CASSLIEGLIGELFF. The CDR3 DNA follows: TGCGCCAGCAGCTTGATAGAAGGGTTAATCGGGGAGCTGTTTTTT.

The chain is built from TRBV19 and TRBJ2-7; 8 nucleotides align to TRBD1. The CDR3 runs to 15 residues. CDR1 and CDR2 from the germline V gene are LNHDA and SQIVND (reference sequence). The V gene end was trimmed by 1 base and the J gene end by 3 bases; junction bases not matched to a gene: 5. The CDR3 loop reads CASSIGQGAIYEQYF. CDR3 nucleotide sequence: TGTGCCAGTAGTATAGGGCAGGGGGCGATCTACGAGCAGTACTTC.

The V and J genes are TRBV7-2 and TRBJ2-3, with TRBD2 identical over 9 bases. The germline V gene has CDR1 SGHTA and CDR2 FQGNSA. The CDR3 covers 17 residues. V shed 5 bases, J shed 1 base, and the junction held 10 bases outside the gene matches. In nucleotides, the CDR3 is TGTGCCAGCAGCCAGAGAGTAGCGGGGGAGCGCACAGATACGCAGTATTTT. The encoded protein is CASSQRVAGERTDTQYF. The full variable domain, its missing parts supplied by reference TRBV7-2 and TRBJ2-3, is GAGVSQSPSNKVTEKGKDVELRCDPISGHTALYWYRQSLGQGLEFLIYFQGNSAPDKSGLPSDRFSAERTGGSVSTLTIQRTQQEDSAVYLCASSQRVAGERTDTQYFGPGTRLTVL.

V gene TRBV3-1 (or the pseudogene TRBV3-2) combines with J gene TRBJ1-1; D is unresolved. V was pared by 4 bases and J by 1 base, with 10 bases between. Germline-derived CDR1 and CDR2 are LGHDT and YNNKEL (reference sequence). This CDR3 region has 14 residues. CDR3 region: CASSLIAGNTEAFF. The CDR3 DNA reads as TGTGCCAGCAGCCTCATCGCCGGGAACACTGAAGCTTTCTTT.

This clone was seen only once. Distinct nucleotide sequences in the sample also encode this CDR3. This chain connects TRBV7-9 to TRBJ1-4; D uncertain. Trimming cost V 1 base and J 0 bases, with 3 bases left between them. CDR1 and CDR2 (germline): SEHNR, FQNEAQ (reference sequence). CDR3 length equals 14 residues. The CDR3 DNA reads as TGTGCCAGCAGCTTAGGTGCAACTAATGAAAAACTGTTTTTT. Translation: CASSLGATNEKLFF. Looking up the rest from reference TRBV7-9 and TRBJ1-4 gives the full variable domain: DTGVSQNPRHKITKRGQNVTFRCDPISEHNRLYWYRQTLGQGPEFLTYFQNEAQLEKSRLLSDRFSAERPKGSFSTLEIQRTEQGDSAMYLCASSLGATNEKLFFGSGTQLSVL.

The gene calls are TRBV27 and TRBJ2-5; a weak D match, TRBD2 (6 bases). The germline V gene encodes CDR1 MNHEY and CDR2 SMNVEV (reference sequence). V lost 0 bases and J lost 5, with 10 bases in between. The CDR3 totals 14 residues. CDR3 bases: TGTGCCAGCAGTTTATCGGAGGAGGGGGAGACCCAGTACTTC. It encodes CASSLSEEGETQYF.

This sequence joins TRBV10-3 and TRBJ2-3; 9 bases match TRBD2. J gave up 0 bases and V 6 bases, and 7 bases lay outside the gene matches. Germline V lookup: CDR1 ENHRY, CDR2 SYGVKD. This CDR3 has 16 residues. Written as DNA, the CDR3 is TGTGCCATCAGCCCGGGACTAGCTGGGAGCACAGATACGCAGTATTTT. Translated, it gives CAISPGLAGSTDTQYF.

This clone was recorded a few times. The chain has TRBV30 and TRBJ2-2, with 15 bases that match TRBD2. The CDR3 totals 17 residues. Germline V CDR1 and CDR2: GTSNPN, SVGIG (reference sequence). V shed 2 bases and J 5 bases; nucleotides not matched to a gene: 6. The CDR3, as DNA: TGTGCCTGGAGTCAGGAAGGGACTAGCGGGGGGACCGGGGAGCTGTTTTTT. It yields the protein CAWSQEGTSGGTGELFF.

V is TRBV10-3 and J is TRBJ2-5; 8 nucleotides agree with TRBD1. The CDR3 contains 14 residues. CDR1 and CDR2 (germline): ENHRY, SYGVKD. The V gene end was trimmed by 9 bases and the J gene end by 5 bases; junction bases not matched to a gene: 11. The CDR3, as DNA: TGTGCCATTCGAGACGGGACAGGCGACGAGACCCAGTACTTC. The encoded protein is CAIRDGTGDETQYF.